This TCR beta chain was identified in a study of control samples from healthy donors and cancer patients (dated by TCRdb to the early 2020s). Inclusive of the bounding cysteine and phenylalanine, the CDR3 is 16 residues long. Of the read, only the CDR3 DNA is kept; its 48 bases are in frame from base 1. Via the germline V gene (reference sequence), CDR1 is PRHDT and CDR2 FYEKMQ. V lost 1 base and J lost 5 bases, and the count of bases not matched to a germline gene is 10. The library was prepared using the immunoSEQ multiplex PCR assay. In TCRdb, the immuneACCESS table is reduced to in-frame sequences with V and J assigned. These tables do not hold every clone; where another copy was compared, an unresolved V gene accounts for under half, and the others remain unexplained. For this sample the table gives about 150,000 clones, of which over 90% were detected only once. In total, the top ten clones hold approximately 2.5% of the sample.

As for this clone: The antigen it binds to is not known. Per-base qualities were not stored, and no clone one base away is much larger.

Sequenced: blood. This clonotype originated in a man over 45 in good health. The chain joins TRBV13 to TRBJ1-1, with 7 bases matching TRBD1. For the CDR3, the sequence is CASSLVFRTGHTEAFF. The nucleotide sequence is TGTGCCAGCAGCTTAGTCTTCAGGACAGGCCATACTGAAGCTTTCTTT. With the rest looked up from the reference TRBV13 and TRBJ1-1 genes rather than sequenced, the full variable domain is AAGVIQSPRHLIKEKRETATLKCYPIPRHDTVYWYQQGPGQDPQFLISFYEKMQSDKGSIPDRFSAQQFSDYHSELNMSSLELGDSALYFCASSLVFRTGHTEAFFGQGTRLTVV.